This TCR beta chain was identified during a study of CD8 T cells in ankylosing spondylitis. The CDR3 sequence is 15 residues long. Germline loops: CDR1 SGHRS, CDR2 YFSETQ. V gave up 4 bases and J gave up 4 bases; unmatched junction bases: 4. MiXCR, run by TCRdb on the 5' RACE reads, gives a single entry per CDR3 protein. The repertoire holds some 250,000 distinct CDR3 sequences, with approximately 11% as singletons. This clonotype has a handful of counts. The V call is TRBV5-1, the J call TRBJ2-1; 11 bases agree with TRBD2. The receptor was isolated from a male donor with ankylosing spondylitis or in good health (not recorded which). Material for sequencing was blood, either unsorted or a sorted T cell fraction (not recorded which). The CDR3 reads CASSATSGEYNEQFF. In DNA form, the CDR3 reads TGCGCCAGCAGCGCGACTAGCGGGGAATACAATGAGCAGTTCTTC.